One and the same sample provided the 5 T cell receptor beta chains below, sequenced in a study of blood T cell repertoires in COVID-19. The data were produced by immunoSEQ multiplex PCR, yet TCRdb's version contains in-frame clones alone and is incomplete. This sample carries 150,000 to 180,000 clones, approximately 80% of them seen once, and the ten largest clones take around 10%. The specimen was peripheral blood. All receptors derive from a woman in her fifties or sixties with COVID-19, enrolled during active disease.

CDR3 in DNA: TGTGCCAGCAGGAGCGGGAGCCTCTCCGGCTACACCTTC. Translated: CASRSGSLSGYTF. The genes are TRBV6-5 and TRBJ1-2; D is undetermined. CDR3 length: 13 residues. CDR1 and CDR2 from the germline V gene are MNHEY and SVGAGI. The germline V and J ends were trimmed by 6 bases and 8 bases, with 16 bases remaining between them.

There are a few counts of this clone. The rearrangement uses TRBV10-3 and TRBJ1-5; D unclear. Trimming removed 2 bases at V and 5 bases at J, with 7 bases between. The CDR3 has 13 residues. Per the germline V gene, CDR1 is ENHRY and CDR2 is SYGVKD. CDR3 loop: CAISETDYQPQHF. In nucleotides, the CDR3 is TGTGCCATCAGTGAGACAGATTATCAGCCCCAGCATTTT.

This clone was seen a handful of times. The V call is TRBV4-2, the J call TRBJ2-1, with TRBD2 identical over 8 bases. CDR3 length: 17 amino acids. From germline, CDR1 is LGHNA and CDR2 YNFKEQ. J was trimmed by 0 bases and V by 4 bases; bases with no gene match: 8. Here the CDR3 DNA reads TGTGCCAGCAGCCCCTCATTAGCGGGGAGCTCCTACAATGAGCAGTTCTTC. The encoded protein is CASSPSLAGSSYNEQFF.

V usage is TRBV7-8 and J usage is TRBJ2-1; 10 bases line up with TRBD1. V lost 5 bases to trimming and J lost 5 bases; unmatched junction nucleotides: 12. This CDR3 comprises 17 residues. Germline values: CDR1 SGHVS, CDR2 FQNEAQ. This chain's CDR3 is CASSPRTGGVGNNEQFF. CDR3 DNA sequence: TGTGCCAGCAGCCCCCGGACAGGGGGAGTAGGTAACAATGAGCAGTTCTTC.

This chain's CDR3 is CASSETGAGNQPQHF. The CDR3 nucleotides read TGTGCCAGCAGCGAAACAGGGGCGGGAAATCAGCCCCAGCATTTT. The V gene is TRBV5-6, the J gene TRBJ1-5, with TRBD1 matching 7 bases. The CDR3 sequence is 15 residues long. Trimming took 4 bases from V and 4 from J; bases not matched to a gene: 8. CDR1 and CDR2 from the germline V gene are SGHDT and YYEEEE.